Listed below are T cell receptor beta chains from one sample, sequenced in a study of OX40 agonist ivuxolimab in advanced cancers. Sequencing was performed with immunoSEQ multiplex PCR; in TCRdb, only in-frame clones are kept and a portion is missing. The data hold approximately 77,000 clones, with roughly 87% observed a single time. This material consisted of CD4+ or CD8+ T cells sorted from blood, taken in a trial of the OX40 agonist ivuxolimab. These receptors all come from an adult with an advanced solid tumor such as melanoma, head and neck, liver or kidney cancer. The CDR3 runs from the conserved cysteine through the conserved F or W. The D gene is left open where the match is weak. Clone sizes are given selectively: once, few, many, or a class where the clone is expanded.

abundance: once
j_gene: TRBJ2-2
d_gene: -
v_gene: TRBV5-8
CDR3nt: TGTGCCAGCAGCTTTTTGGGCCTATGGACCGGGGAGCTGTTTTTT
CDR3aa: CASSFLGLWTGELFF

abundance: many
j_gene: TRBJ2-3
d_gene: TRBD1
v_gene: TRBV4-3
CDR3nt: TGCGCCAGCAGCCAAGAATTGCGGCAGGGGGCCACAGATACGCAGTATTTT
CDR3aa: CASSQELRQGATDTQYF

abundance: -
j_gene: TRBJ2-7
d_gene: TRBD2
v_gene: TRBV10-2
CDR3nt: TGCGCCAGCAGTTCCGGACTAGCGGGCCCCTACGAGCAGTACTTC
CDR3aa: CASSSGLAGPYEQYF

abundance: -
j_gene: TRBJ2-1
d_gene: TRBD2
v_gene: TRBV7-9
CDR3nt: TGTGCCAGCAGCGGACTAGCAAGGGGCAATGAGCAGTTCTTC
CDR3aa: CASSGLARGNEQFF

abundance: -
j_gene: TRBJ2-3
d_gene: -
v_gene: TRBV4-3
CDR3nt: TGCGCCAGCAGCCAAGAAAGGCAAGTGGGGCTAGCCGGGGTTGATACGCAGTATTTT
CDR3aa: CASSQERQVGLAGVDTQYF

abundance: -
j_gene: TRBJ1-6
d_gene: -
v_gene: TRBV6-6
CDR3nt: TGTGCCAGCAGTGTACGGGAAACCTATAATTCACCCCTCCACTTT
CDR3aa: CASSVRETYNSPLHF

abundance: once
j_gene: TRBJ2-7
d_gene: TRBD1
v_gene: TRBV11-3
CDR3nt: TGTGCCAGCAGCTTAGAGCGGGACAGGGGGCGCGAGCAGTACTTC
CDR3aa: CASSLERDRGREQYF

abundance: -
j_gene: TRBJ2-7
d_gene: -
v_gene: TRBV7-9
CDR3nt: TGTGCCAGCGGTGGCAGGAGTTACGAGCAGTACTTC
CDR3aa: CASGGRSYEQYF

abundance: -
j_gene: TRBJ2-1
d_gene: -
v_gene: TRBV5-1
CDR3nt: TGCGCCAGCAGCTTGGACAGGCTGGTTGGCTACAATGAGCAGTTCTTC
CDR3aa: CASSLDRLVGYNEQFF

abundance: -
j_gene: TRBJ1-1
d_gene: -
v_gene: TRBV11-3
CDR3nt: TGTGCCAGCGGTCAGGGGCAAAACACTGAAGCTTTCTTT
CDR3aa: CASGQGQNTEAFF

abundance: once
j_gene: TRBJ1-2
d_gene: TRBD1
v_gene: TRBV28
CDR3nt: TGTGCCAGCAGTTTAGTGGCACAGGGGAACTATGGCTACACCTTC
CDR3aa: CASSLVAQGNYGYTF

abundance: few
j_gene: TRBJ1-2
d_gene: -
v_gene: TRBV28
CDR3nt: TGTGCCAGCAGGGACCTAGGGGGGTACTATGGCTACACCTTC
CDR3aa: CASRDLGGYYGYTF

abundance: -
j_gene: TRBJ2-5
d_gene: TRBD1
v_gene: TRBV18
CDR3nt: TGTGCCAGCTCACCAATGCAGGGGGACCAAGAGACCCAGTACTTC
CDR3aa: CASSPMQGDQETQYF

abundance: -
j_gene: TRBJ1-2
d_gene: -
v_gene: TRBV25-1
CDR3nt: TGTGCCAGCAGTGAACGAGGGGGGGGACAAGGGAGCTATGGCTACACCTTC
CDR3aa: CASSERGGGQGSYGYTF

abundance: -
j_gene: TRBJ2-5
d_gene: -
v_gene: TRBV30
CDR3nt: TGTGCCTGCAGAAGACAGAGTCTTGATCAAGAGACCCAGTACTTC
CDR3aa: CACRRQSLDQETQYF

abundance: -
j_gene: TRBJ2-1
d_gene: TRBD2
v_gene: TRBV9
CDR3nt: TGTGCCACCGAAGGCGGGGGGGCCGATGAGCAGTTCTTC
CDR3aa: CATEGGGADEQFF

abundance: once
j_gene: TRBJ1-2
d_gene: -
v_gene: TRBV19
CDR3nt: TGTGCCAGTAGTATCACCCCACAGGGCCTCTATGGCTACACCTTC
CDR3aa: CASSITPQGLYGYTF

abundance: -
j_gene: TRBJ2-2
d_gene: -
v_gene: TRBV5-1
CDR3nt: TGCGCCAGCAGCGTCGGGACCCCGAACACCGGGGAGCTGTTTTTT
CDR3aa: CASSVGTPNTGELFF

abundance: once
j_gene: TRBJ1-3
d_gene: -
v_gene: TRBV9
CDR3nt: TGTGCCAGCAGCGTCCTGCCGGGCAGTGGAAACACCATATATTTT
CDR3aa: CASSVLPGSGNTIYF

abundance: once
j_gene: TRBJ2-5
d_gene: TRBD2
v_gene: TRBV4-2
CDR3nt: TGTGCCAGCAGCCAAGATTTCGGGCTAGCGGGGGGGCAAGAGACCCAGTACTTC
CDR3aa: CASSQDFGLAGGQETQYF

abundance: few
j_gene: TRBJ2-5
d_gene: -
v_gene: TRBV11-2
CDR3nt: TGTGCCAGCAGCTCCGAGGGTGGGGAGACCCAGTACTTC
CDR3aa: CASSSEGGETQYF

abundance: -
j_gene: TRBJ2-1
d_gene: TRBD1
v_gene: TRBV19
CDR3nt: TGTGCCGGAGCCAGAACGGGACAGTACAATGAGCAGTTCTTC
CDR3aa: CAGARTGQYNEQFF

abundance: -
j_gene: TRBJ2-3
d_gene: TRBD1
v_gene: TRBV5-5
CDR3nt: TGTGCCAGCAGTACAGGGGGCGAAAGGACAGATACGCAGTATTTT
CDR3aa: CASSTGGERTDTQYF

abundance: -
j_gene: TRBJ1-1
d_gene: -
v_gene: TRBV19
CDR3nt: TGTGCCAGTAGTATTACCGCAGGGAGGACTGAAGCTTTCTTT
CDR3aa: CASSITAGRTEAFF

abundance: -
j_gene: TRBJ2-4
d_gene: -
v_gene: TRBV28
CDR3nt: TGTGCCAGCAGTTCCCCTGGGAGGGGGAGCATTCAGTACTTC
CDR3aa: CASSSPGRGSIQYF

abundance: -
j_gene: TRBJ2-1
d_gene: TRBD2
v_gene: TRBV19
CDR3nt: TGTGCCAGTAGTTCAAGCGGGAGGAAGGAGTTCTTC
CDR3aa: CASSSSGRKEFF

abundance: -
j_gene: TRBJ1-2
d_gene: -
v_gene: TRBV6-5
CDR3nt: TGTGCCAGCAGTCGGACAGTGAACTATGGCTACACCTTC
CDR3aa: CASSRTVNYGYTF

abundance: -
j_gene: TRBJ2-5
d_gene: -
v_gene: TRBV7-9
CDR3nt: TGTGCCAGCAGCTTATATGATGGGGTTGAGACCCAGTACTTC
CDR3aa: CASSLYDGVETQYF

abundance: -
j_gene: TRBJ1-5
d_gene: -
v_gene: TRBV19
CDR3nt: TGTGCCAGTAGTGGGGTCACGGGGTGGGAGCCCCAGCATTTT
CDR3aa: CASSGVTGWEPQHF

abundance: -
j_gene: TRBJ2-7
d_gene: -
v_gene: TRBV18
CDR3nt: TGTGCCAGCTCACAGACGGGGCACGAGCAGTACTTC
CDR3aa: CASSQTGHEQYF

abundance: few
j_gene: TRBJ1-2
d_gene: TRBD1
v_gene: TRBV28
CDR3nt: TGTGCCAGCAGTTTATGGGGACAGGGATATGGCTACACCTTC
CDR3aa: CASSLWGQGYGYTF

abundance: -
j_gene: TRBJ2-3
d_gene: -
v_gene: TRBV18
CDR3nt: TGTGCCAGCTCACCAAGGACAGTTAGTACGGATACGCAGTATTTT
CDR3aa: CASSPRTVSTDTQYF

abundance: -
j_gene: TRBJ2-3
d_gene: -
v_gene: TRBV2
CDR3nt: TGTGCCAGCAGTGTCGCAGATACGCAGTATTTT
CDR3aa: CASSVADTQYF

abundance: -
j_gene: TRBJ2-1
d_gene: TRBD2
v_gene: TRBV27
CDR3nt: TGTGCCAGCAGTTCAGTATGGCTAGCGGGAAACAATGAGCAGTTCTTC
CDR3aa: CASSSVWLAGNNEQFF

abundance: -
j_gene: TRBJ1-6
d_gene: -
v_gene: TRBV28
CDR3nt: TGTGCCAGCAGTTTGGCAACAGCAGATAATTCACCCCTCCACTTT
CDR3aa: CASSLATADNSPLHF

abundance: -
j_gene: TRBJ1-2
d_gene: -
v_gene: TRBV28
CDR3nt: TGTGCCAGCAGTTTATGGGGCAGGTCCTATGGCTACACCTTC
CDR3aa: CASSLWGRSYGYTF

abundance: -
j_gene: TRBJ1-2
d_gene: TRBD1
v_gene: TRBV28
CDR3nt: TGTGCCAGCAGTTTATGGGTCCGGGACAGAGATCCCTACACCTTC
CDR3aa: CASSLWVRDRDPYTF

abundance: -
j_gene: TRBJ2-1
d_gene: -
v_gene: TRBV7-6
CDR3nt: TGTGCCAGCAGCTTAGCAAGCCGGAGCTCCTACAATGAGCAGTTCTTC
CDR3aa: CASSLASRSSYNEQFF

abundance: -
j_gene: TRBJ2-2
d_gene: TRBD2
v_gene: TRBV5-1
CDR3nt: TGCGCCAGCAGCTTGGGGGGACTAGCGAACACCGGGGAGCTGTTTTTT
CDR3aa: CASSLGGLANTGELFF

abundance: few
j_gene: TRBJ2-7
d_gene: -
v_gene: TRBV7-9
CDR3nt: TGTGCCAGCAGCTCCATTTTTTACGAGCAGTACTTC
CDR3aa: CASSSIFYEQYF

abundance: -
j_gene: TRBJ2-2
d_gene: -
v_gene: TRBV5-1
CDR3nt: TGCGCCAGCAGGGGGGGAGGAGGAACCGGGGAGCTGTTTTTT
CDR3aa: CASRGGGGTGELFF

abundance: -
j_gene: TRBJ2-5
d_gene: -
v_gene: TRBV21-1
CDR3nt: TGTGCCAGCAGCAAGGCCGGGACTAGCGACCTTCAAGAGACCCAGTACTTC
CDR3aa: CASSKAGTSDLQETQYF

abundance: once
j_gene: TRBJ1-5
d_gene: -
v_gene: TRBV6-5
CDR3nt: TGTGCCAGCAGTTCCATCCTGTGGGACGGCTTAAGGCCCCAGCATTTT
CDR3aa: CASSSILWDGLRPQHF

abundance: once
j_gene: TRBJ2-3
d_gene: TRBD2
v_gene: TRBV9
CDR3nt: TGTGCCAGCAGCGTAGATGGGGGGGATACAGATACGCAGTATTTT
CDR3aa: CASSVDGGDTDTQYF

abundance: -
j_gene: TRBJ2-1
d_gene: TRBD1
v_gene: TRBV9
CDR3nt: TGTGCCAGCAGCCCAGCTGTCAGGACAGGGAATGAGCAGTTCTTC
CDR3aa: CASSPAVRTGNEQFF

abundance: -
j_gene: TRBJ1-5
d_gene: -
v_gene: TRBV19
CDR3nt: TGTGCCGCCCAGGGGCCCAATCAGCCCCAGCATTTT
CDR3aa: CAAQGPNQPQHF

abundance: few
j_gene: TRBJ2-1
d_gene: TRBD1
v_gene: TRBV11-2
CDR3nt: TGTGCCAGCAGCCCCCGGGGACAGGCTTCCTACAATGAGCAGTTCTTC
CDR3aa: CASSPRGQASYNEQFF

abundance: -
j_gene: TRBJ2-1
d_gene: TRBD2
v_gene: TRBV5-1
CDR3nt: TGCGCCAGCAGCTTGACGGGAGGGTGGAATGAGCAGTTCTTC
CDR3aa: CASSLTGGWNEQFF